There are a few counts of the clone carrying this TCR beta chain. Its specificity is unknown. This sample was taken from a study of identical twins. Study-wide points: Beta clonotypes that were abundant in cord blood contained fewer insertions, a pattern absent from memory repertoires. Partial confounding of zero-insertion analyses by invariant MAIT and iNKT cells was possible.

Template switching (which added a universal primer site) was used, and cDNA carried unique molecular identifiers. TCRdb analysed the 5' RACE reads with MiXCR anew, one entry per CDR3 protein. The sample has roughly 1.6 million distinct CDR3 sequences; around 29% are singletons. The CDR3 runs 15 residues. The germline V gene has CDR1 DFQATT and CDR2 SNEGSKA (reference sequence). Trimming cost V 3 bases and J 2 bases, with 14 bases left between them. The sample consisted of cord blood. The chain recombines TRBV20-1 with TRBJ1-5; D perhaps matches TRBD1 (5 bases). The receptor was derived from a newborn girl in good health. The chain's CDR3 is CSASHHRSGNQPQHF. The CDR3 DNA is TGCAGTGCTAGCCATCACAGGTCTGGCAATCAGCCCCAGCATTTT.